The table lists the clone carrying this T cell receptor (beta chain) with a few counts. The entry originates in a study of blood T cell repertoires in COVID-19. Participants were aged about 18 to 90 years, lived in 25 or so US areas, and enrolled virtually. Participant-given clinical history determined each cohort assignment. Cohort 3 donors were reported recovered after two negative PCRs, clearance, or symptom resolution. Germline CDR1 LNHDA, CDR2 SQIVND (reference sequence). V lost 0 bases and J 7 bases, leaving 13 bases between the germline ends. The CDR3 has 16 residues. Authors' methods: Researchers report that nucleated cell counts were estimated from reference gene primer amplification. Clones were sequenced by immunoSEQ multiplex PCR, and TCRdb holds only the in-frame ones, with some missing. Clone size and V and J calls were adopted from that table, with D and trimming inferred from the DNA. The repertoire holds a few hundred thousand clones, with nearly 90% as singletons.

J is TRBJ1-6 and V is TRBV19, with D perhaps TRBD1 (6 bases). Sequences were obtained from PBMCs or T cells enriched from blood (not recorded which). This TCR was recovered from a woman aged 30 to 39 who had recovered from COVID-19. CDR3 in DNA: TGTGCCAGTAGTATAGATTGGGGGCTAAAAAATTCACCCCTCCACTTT. This gives the protein CASSIDWGLKNSPLHF.